These 30 T cell receptor beta chains originate from one sample sequenced in a study of blood T cell dynamics during melanoma immunotherapy. TCRdb keeps only in-frame clones here, not all; method: immunoSEQ multiplex PCR. Found here are a few thousand clones, about nine tenths of them singletons; the top ten hold about 33%. Time point specified: week 3, after first cycle of checkpoint inhibitor. This specimen consisted of blood, obtained from a patient treated with checkpoint blockade. The origin of the receptors is a human donor with melanoma.

As concerns this clone: Mismatch with germline at one junction end may stem from a read error. The chain joins TRBV5-1 to TRBJ1-4; tentatively, D is TRBD1 (6 bases). This CDR3 is 15 amino acids long. Germline CDR1 reads SGHRS; CDR2 reads YFSETQ. CDR3 in amino acids: CASSLEGRGWEKLLF. CDR3 coding DNA: TGCGCCAGCAGCTTGGAAGGCAGGGGATGGGAAAAACTGCTTTTT.

The chain uses TRBV23-1 and TRBJ2-7; D could derive from TRBD1 or TRBD2 (6 bases each). TRBV23-1 carries the ORF label, with uncertain function. V lost 2 bases and J 4 bases, leaving 12 bases between the germline ends. This CDR3 is 14 amino acids long. In DNA form, the CDR3 reads TGCGCCAGCAGTCAAGCGCAGGGGAGGTACGAGCAGTACTTC. Protein: CASSQAQGRYEQYF.

The chain is built from TRBV4-2 and TRBJ2-3; the match to TRBD2 covers 7 bases. CDR3 length: 18 residues. Germline values: CDR1 LGHNA, CDR2 YNFKEQ. With 2 bases clipped from V and 3 bases from J, the junction kept 14 bases outside the gene matches. The CDR3 protein is CASSQLIVAGVGTDTQYF. CDR3 sequence (DNA): TGTGCCAGCAGCCAATTGATCGTCGCGGGAGTAGGTACAGATACGCAGTATTTT.

The rearrangement links TRBV20-1 to TRBJ2-5; D is ambiguous. There are 10 residues in the CDR3. V was pared by 6 bases and J by 3 bases, with 5 bases between. CDR1 is DFQATT, CDR2 SNEGSKA, per germline (reference sequence). CDR3: CSAEEETQYF. In DNA form, the CDR3 reads TGCAGTGCGGAAGAAGAGACCCAGTACTTC.

This chain connects TRBV6-6 to TRBJ1-1, with TRBD1 matching over 7 bases. After removal of 6 bases from V and 5 bases from J, the junction contained 9 bases not matched to a gene. The CDR3 contains 14 residues. The germline V gene encodes CDR1 MNHNY and CDR2 SVGAGI (reference sequence). CDR3 region: CASSPSGGGTEAFF. The CDR3, as DNA: TGTGCCAGCAGCCCTTCAGGGGGGGGTACTGAAGCTTTCTTT.

This sequence joins TRBV29-1 and TRBJ1-3; 7 bases match TRBD1. J lost 6 bases, V lost 1 base, and 12 bases had no gene match. CDR3 length: 16 residues. Germline V gives CDR1 SQVTM, CDR2 ANQGSEA. Here the CDR3 DNA reads TGCAGCGTTGAAGGTGAAAACAGGGGCCCCGCAAACACCATATATTTT. It specifies CSVEGENRGPANTIYF.

This clone is a singleton in its sample. The chain is built from TRBV7-6 and TRBJ2-5, with D possibly TRBD2 on 7 matching bases. Germline V CDR1 and CDR2: SGHVS, FNYEAQ. Trimming pared 7 bases from V and 4 bases from J, leaving 16 bases between. The CDR3 consists of 14 residues. The CDR3 loop reads CASTKGGAGETQYF. CDR3 sequence (DNA): TGTGCCAGCACCAAGGGGGGGGCAGGAGAGACCCAGTACTTC.

This clone was observed a few times. The chain links TRBV5-6 to TRBJ1-1; 7 bases align to TRBD1. With 5 bases clipped from V and 1 base from J, the junction kept 5 bases outside the gene matches. CDR1 and CDR2 (germline): SGHDT, YYEEEE. CDR3 size: 14 residues. The CDR3 nucleotides are TGTGCCAGCAGTTCCCGGACAGGGAACACTGAAGCTTTCTTT. Amino acids: CASSSRTGNTEAFF.

The chain uses TRBV5-1 and TRBJ2-3, with 10 bases aligning to TRBD2. This CDR3 is built from 18 residues. From germline, CDR1 is SGHRS and CDR2 YFSETQ. Losses at the gene ends were 1 base for V and 2 bases for J; bases not matched to a gene: 10. The CDR3 coding sequence is TGCGCCAGCAGCTTGCCGGCGGGACTAGCGACAAACACAGATACGCAGTATTTT. It yields the protein CASSLPAGLATNTDTQYF.

The chain is built from TRBV11-2 and TRBJ2-7, with no clear D. This CDR3 contains 12 residues. Per the germline V gene, CDR1 is SGHAT and CDR2 is FQNNGV. V was cut by 2 bases and J by 3 bases, with 5 bases left in between. Written as DNA, the CDR3 is TGTGCCAGCAGCTTAAACTACTACGAGCAGTACTTC. It translates to CASSLNYYEQYF.

This chain uses TRBV7-8 with TRBJ1-2, with 7 positions matching TRBD1. J gave up 3 bases and V 1 base, and 2 bases lay outside the gene matches. This CDR3 has 14 residues. The germline gives CDR1 SGHVS, CDR2 FQNEAQ. In nucleotides, the CDR3 is TGTGCCAGCAGCTTAGGCCAGGGGGACTATGGCTACACCTTC. This sequence encodes CASSLGQGDYGYTF.

V is TRBV9 and J is TRBJ1-1; D uncertain. The CDR3 is 14 residues long. Looked up from germline, CDR1 is SGDLS and CDR2 is YYNGEE. The germline V and J ends were trimmed by 4 bases and 4 bases, with 14 bases remaining between them. The CDR3: CASSTGLLGTEAFF. Here the CDR3 DNA reads TGTGCCAGCAGCACCGGATTACTGGGCACTGAAGCTTTCTTT.

The rearrangement uses TRBV28 and TRBJ1-1, with 8 bases fitting TRBD1. Trimming took 5 bases from V and 0 from J; bases not matched to a gene: 8. The germline V gene encodes CDR1 MDHEN and CDR2 SYDVKM. CDR3 length: 16 amino acids. In nucleotides, the CDR3 is TGTGCCAGCAGTGCGACAGGGGAGGGGATGAACACTGAAGCTTTCTTT. This sequence encodes CASSATGEGMNTEAFF. Using reference TRBV28 and TRBJ1-1 for the parts outside the CDR3, the full variable domain is DVKVTQSSRYLVKRTGEKVFLECVQDMDHENMFWYRQDPGLGLRLIYFSYDVKMKEKGDIPEGYSVSREKKERFSLILESASTNQTSMYLCASSATGEGMNTEAFFGQGTRLTVV.

DNA for the CDR3: TGTGCCAGCAGCCCCGACAGGAATGAGCAGTTCTTC. It encodes CASSPDRNEQFF. The chain is built from TRBV4-2 and TRBJ2-1; tentative D call: TRBD1 (6 bases). In germline, CDR1 is LGHNA, CDR2 YNFKEQ. The CDR3 contains 12 residues. V was trimmed by 4 bases and J by 7 bases, leaving 8 bases between them.

The chain has TRBV28 and TRBJ2-1, with TRBD2 matching over 8 bases. V trimming: 10 bases; J trimming: 5 bases; junction bases outside the gene matches: 7. CDR1 is MDHEN and CDR2 is SYDVKM in the germline V gene. The CDR3 loop spans 13 amino acids. The CDR3 loop is CATAGLENNEQFF. The CDR3 DNA sequence: TGTGCCACTGCGGGACTAGAAAACAATGAGCAGTTCTTC.

The chain has TRBV9 and TRBJ1-2, with D perhaps matching TRBD1 (5 bases). The germline gives CDR1 SGDLS, CDR2 YYNGEE. V was pared by 2 bases and J by 2 bases, with 10 bases between. The CDR3 runs 14 residues. The CDR3 region has the DNA TGTGCCAGCAGCGTCGGGACGGGGAACTATGGCTACACCTTC. It encodes CASSVGTGNYGYTF.

The table lists this clone with a count of one. The rearrangement links TRBV27 to TRBJ1-2, with a weak D call TRBD1 (5 bases). Trimming pared 8 bases from V and 7 bases from J, leaving 17 bases between. This CDR3 comprises 13 residues. Germline CDR1 is MNHEY and CDR2 is SMNVEV (reference sequence). DNA of the CDR3: TGTGCCAGCCGGAGTGGGGGGGGTGGTGGCTACACCTTC. It translates to CASRSGGGGGYTF.

The chain's CDR3 is CASARTGEETQYF. CDR3 in DNA: TGTGCCAGCGCCCGGACAGGGGAGGAGACCCAGTACTTC. This sequence joins TRBV7-9 and TRBJ2-5; 9 bases match TRBD1. Germline values: CDR1 SEHNR, CDR2 FQNEAQ (reference sequence). This CDR3 is built from 13 residues. V lost 8 bases, J lost 5 bases, and 6 bases stayed unmatched.

Concerning this clone itself: The identical CDR3 is also encoded by other nucleotide sequences in the sample. V is TRBV6-6 and J is TRBJ2-2, with D possibly being TRBD1 (6 bases). Trimming shortened V by 8 bases and J by 5 bases, and 15 bases separated the two germline ends. There are 14 residues in the CDR3. Germline V gene lookup returns CDR1 MNHNY and CDR2 SVGAGI (reference sequence). Here the CDR3 DNA reads TGTGCCAGCGCACTAGGGCAGGGGACCGGGGAGCTGTTTTTT. This gives the protein CASALGQGTGELFF.

The V call is TRBV19, the J call TRBJ2-2, with TRBD2 matching over 9 bases. The CDR3 runs 19 residues. Germline V gene sequence: CDR1 LNHDA, CDR2 SQIVND (reference sequence). The V segment lost 5 bases and the J segment 3 bases; nucleotides outside the gene matches: 16. The CDR3 loop is CASSPTSGFYSVDTGELFF. The CDR3 nucleotides are TGTGCCAGTAGTCCTACTAGCGGGTTTTATTCGGTGGACACCGGGGAGCTGTTTTTT.

The rearrangement links TRBV11-2 to TRBJ2-1; 12 bases fit TRBD2. Unmatched junction bases numbered 10, after V lost 1 base and J lost 6 bases. The CDR3 loop spans 18 amino acids. The V gene's germline CDR1 is SGHAT and CDR2 FQNNGV. This CDR3 reads CASSLVELTSGSRNEQFF. In DNA form, the CDR3 reads TGTGCCAGCAGCTTAGTGGAATTGACTAGCGGGAGTCGCAATGAGCAGTTCTTC. The variable domain in full, completed from reference TRBV11-2 and TRBJ2-1, reads EAGVAQSPRYKIIEKRQSVAFWCNPISGHATLYWYQQILGQGPKLLIQFQNNGVVDDSQLPKDRFSAERLKGVDSTLKIQPAKLEDSAVYLCASSLVELTSGSRNEQFFGPGTRLTVL.

The chain is built from TRBV19 and TRBJ1-3; 8 nucleotides match TRBD1. This CDR3 is built from 16 residues. The J segment lost 2 bases and the V segment lost 4 bases, leaving 7 bases of the junction unmatched. Germline V gene lookup returns CDR1 LNHDA and CDR2 SQIVND (reference sequence). This CDR3 reads CASSTRQQGAGNTIYF. The CDR3 DNA is TGTGCCAGTAGTACCCGCCAACAGGGGGCTGGAAACACCATATATTTT. Full variable domain (outside the CDR3, taken from reference TRBV19 and TRBJ1-3): DGGITQSPKYLFRKEGQNVTLSCEQNLNHDAMYWYRQDPGQGLRLIYYSQIVNDFQKGDIAEGYSVSREKKESFPLTVTSAQKNPTAFYLCASSTRQQGAGNTIYFGEGSWLTVV.

V usage is TRBV30 and J usage is TRBJ1-6, with 7 bases fitting TRBD1. V gave up 8 bases and J gave up 9 bases; unmatched junction bases: 4. The length of the CDR3 is 11 residues. The germline V gene has CDR1 GTSNPN and CDR2 SVGIG (reference sequence). The CDR3: CAGNRGSPLHF. The DNA of the CDR3 is TGTGCCGGCAACAGGGGTTCACCCCTCCACTTT.

The V and J genes are TRBV5-4 and TRBJ1-2; 10 positions agree with TRBD1. Losses at the gene ends were 0 bases for V and 5 bases for J; bases not matched to a gene: 10. The CDR3 is 17 residues long. In germline, CDR1 is SGHNT, CDR2 YYREEE (reference sequence). CDR3 sequence reads: CASSLAETGGAGYGYTF. DNA of the CDR3: TGTGCCAGCAGCTTGGCCGAGACAGGGGGCGCGGGGTATGGCTACACCTTC.

V and J are TRBV2 and TRBJ2-5; a weak D match, TRBD1 (6 bases). Trimming pared 7 bases from V and 9 bases from J, leaving 24 bases between. The CDR3 extends over 15 amino acids. CDR1 and CDR2 (germline): SNHLY, FYNNEI. This chain's CDR3 is CASTPQPQGQMAQYF. DNA for the CDR3: TGTGCCAGCACCCCCCAGCCGCAGGGGCAAATGGCCCAGTACTTC.

The gene calls are TRBV11-3 and TRBJ2-7; D gene ambiguous. This CDR3 region has 11 residues. The V end was cut by 0 bases, the J end by 4 bases, with 1 base between. CDR1 and CDR2 (germline): SGHNT, YENEEA. Here the CDR3 DNA reads TGTGCCAGCAGCTTAGATTACGAGCAGTACTTC. This encodes CASSLDYEQYF.

The genes are TRBV6-6 and TRBJ2-6, with D hard to call. This CDR3 has 16 amino acids. Germline V CDR1 and CDR2: MNHNY, SVGAGI (reference sequence). Trimming left V 6 bases short and J 0 bases short, with 12 bases between. This CDR3 reads CASSGFSGSGANVLTF. CDR3 nucleotide sequence: TGTGCCAGCAGCGGGTTTTCGGGCTCTGGGGCCAACGTCCTGACTTTC.

This chain uses TRBV5-4 with TRBJ2-3, with D uncertain. The germline gives CDR1 SGHNT, CDR2 YYREEE (reference sequence). V was trimmed by 1 base and J by 0 bases, leaving 12 bases between them. This CDR3 is built from 16 residues. Written as DNA, the CDR3 is TGTGCCAGCAGCTTGCAGGAACTACGCAGCACAGATACGCAGTATTTT. This sequence encodes CASSLQELRSTDTQYF.

This chain links TRBV6-5 with TRBJ1-1, with D perhaps matching TRBD1 (5 bases). Germline values: CDR1 MNHEY, CDR2 SVGAGI. The CDR3 is 14 residues long. V lost 7 bases, J lost 5 bases, and 17 bases lay in between. CDR3 residues: CASNPMGRWTEAFF. The DNA of the CDR3 is TGTGCCAGCAATCCGATGGGGCGGTGGACTGAAGCTTTCTTT.

The V and J genes are TRBV6-1 and TRBJ2-7; 11 bases fit TRBD2. Per the germline V gene, CDR1 is MNHNS and CDR2 is SASEGT. This CDR3 comprises 19 residues. V was clipped by 1 base and J by 6 bases; unmatched bases: 17. As DNA, the CDR3 is TGTGCCAGCAGTGAAGAGGCCGGACTAGCGGGCGCACGGTACGGCGAGCAGTACTTC. Its protein product is CASSEEAGLAGARYGEQYF.